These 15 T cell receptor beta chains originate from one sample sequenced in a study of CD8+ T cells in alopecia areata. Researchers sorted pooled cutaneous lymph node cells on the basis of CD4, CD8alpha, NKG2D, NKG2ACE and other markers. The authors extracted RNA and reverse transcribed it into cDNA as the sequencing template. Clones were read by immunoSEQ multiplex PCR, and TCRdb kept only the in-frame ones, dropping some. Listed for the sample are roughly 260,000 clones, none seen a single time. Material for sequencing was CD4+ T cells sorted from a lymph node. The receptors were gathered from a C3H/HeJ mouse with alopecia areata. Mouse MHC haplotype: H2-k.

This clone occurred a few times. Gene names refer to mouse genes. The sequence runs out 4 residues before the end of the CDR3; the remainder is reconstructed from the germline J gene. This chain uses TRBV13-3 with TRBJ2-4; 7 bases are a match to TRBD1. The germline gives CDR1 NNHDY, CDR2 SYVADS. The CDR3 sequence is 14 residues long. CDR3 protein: CASSPEGQKNTLYF. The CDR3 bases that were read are TGTGCCAGCAGCCCGGAGGGACAGAAAAAC.

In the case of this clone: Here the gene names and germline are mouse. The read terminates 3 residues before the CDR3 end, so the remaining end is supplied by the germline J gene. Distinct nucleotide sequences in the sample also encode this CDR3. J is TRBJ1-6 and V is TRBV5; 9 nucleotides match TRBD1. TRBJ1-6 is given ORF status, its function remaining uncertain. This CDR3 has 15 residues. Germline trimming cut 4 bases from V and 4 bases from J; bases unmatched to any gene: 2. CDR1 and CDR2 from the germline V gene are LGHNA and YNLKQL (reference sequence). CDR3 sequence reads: CASSPDRGYNSPLYF. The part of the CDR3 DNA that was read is TGTGCCAGCAGCCCGGACAGGGGTTATAATTCGCCC.

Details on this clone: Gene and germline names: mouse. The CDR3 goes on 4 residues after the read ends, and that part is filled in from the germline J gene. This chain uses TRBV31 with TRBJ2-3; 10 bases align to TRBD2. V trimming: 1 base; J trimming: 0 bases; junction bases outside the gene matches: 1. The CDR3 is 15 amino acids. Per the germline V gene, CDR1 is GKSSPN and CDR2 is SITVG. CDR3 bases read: TGTGCCTGGAGTCACTGGGGGGGAAGTGCAGAA. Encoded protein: CAWSHWGGSAE. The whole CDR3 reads CAWSHWGGSAETLYF.

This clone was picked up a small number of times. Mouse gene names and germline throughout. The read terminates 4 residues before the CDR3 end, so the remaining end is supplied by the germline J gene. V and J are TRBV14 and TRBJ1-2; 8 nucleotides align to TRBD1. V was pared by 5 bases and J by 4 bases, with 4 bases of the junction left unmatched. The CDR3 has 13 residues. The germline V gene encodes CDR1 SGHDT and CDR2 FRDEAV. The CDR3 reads CASSPTGASDYTF. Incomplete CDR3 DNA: TGTGCCAGCAGCCCGACAGGGGCCTCC.

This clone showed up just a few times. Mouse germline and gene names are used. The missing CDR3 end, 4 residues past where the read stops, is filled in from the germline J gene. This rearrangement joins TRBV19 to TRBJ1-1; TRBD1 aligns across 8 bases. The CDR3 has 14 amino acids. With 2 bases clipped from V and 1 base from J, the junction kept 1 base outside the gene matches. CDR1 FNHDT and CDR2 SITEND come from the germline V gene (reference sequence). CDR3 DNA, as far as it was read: TGTGCCAGCAGTATCAGGGGGCCGAACACA. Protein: CASSIRGPNT. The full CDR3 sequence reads CASSIRGPNTEVFF. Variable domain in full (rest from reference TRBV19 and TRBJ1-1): GGIITQTPKFLIGQEGQKLTLKCQQNFNHDTMYWYRQDSGKGLRLIYYSITENDLQKGDLSEGYDASREKKSSFSLTVTSAQKNEMAVFLCASSIRGPNTEVFFGKGTRLTVV.

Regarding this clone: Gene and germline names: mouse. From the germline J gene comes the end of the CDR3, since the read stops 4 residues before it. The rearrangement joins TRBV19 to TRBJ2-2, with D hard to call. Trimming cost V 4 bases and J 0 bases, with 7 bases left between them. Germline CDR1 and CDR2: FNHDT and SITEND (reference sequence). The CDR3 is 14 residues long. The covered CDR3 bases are TGTGCCAGCAGTTCCAGGACAAACACCGGG. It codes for CASSSRTNTG. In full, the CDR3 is CASSSRTNTGQLYF.

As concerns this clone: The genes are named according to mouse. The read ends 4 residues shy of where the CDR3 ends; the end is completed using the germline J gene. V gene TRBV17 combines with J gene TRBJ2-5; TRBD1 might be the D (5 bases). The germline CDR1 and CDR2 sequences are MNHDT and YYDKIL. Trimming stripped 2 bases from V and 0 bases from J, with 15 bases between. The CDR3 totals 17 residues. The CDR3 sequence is CASSRKSTDINQDTQYF. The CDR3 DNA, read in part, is TGTGCTAGCAGTAGAAAGTCGACAGATATTAACCAAGAC.

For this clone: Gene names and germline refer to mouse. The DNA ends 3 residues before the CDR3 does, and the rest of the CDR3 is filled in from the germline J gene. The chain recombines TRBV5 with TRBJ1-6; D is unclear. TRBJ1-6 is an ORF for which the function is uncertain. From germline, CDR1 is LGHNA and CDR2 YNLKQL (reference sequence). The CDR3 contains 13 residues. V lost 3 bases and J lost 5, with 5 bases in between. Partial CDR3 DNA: TGTGCCAGCAGCCAGACAAATAATTCGCCC. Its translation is CASSQTNNSP. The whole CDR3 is CASSQTNNSPLYF.

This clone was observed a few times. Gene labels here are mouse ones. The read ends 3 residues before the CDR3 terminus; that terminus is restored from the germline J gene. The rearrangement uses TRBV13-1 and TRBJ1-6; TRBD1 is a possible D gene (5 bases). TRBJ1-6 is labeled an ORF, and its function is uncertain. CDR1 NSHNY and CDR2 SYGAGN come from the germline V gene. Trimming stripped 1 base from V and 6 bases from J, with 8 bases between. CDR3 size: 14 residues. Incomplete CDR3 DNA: TGTGCCAGCAGTGATAGGCAGGGTAATTCGCCC. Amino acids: CASSDRQGNSP. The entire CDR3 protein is CASSDRQGNSPLYF.

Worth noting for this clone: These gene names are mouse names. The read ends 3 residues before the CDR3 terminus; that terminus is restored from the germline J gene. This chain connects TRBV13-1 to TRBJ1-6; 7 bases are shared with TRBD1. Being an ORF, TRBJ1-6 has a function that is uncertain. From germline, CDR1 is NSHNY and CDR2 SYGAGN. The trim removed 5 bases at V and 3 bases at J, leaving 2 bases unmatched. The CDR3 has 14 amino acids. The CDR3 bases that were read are TGTGCCAGCAGGGACAGGAGCTATAATTCGCCC. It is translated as CASRDRSYNSP. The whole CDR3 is CASRDRSYNSPLYF.

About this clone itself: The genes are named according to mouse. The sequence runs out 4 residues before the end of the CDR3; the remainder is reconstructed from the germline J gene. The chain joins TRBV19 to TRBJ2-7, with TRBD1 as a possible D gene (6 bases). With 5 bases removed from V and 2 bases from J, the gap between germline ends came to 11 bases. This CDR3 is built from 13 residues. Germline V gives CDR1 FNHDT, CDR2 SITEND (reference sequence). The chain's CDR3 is CASSTRGPYEQYF. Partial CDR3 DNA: TGTGCCAGCAGCACCAGGGGCCCCTAT.

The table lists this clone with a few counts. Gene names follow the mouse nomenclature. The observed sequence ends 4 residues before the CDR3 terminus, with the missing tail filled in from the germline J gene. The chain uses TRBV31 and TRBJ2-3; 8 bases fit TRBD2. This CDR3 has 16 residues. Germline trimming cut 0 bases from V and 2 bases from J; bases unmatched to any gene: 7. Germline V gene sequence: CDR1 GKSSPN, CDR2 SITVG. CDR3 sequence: CAWSLNWGSVAETLYF. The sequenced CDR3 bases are TGTGCCTGGAGTCTTAACTGGGGGTCTGTTGCAGAA.

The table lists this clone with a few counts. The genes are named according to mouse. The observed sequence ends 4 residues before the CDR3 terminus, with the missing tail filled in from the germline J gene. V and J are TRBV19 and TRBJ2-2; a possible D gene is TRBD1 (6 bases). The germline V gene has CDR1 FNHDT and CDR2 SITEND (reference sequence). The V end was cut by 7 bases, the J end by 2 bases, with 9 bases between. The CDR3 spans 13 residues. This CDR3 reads CASPTGNTGQLYF. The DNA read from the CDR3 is TGTGCCAGCCCCACAGGGAACACCGGG.

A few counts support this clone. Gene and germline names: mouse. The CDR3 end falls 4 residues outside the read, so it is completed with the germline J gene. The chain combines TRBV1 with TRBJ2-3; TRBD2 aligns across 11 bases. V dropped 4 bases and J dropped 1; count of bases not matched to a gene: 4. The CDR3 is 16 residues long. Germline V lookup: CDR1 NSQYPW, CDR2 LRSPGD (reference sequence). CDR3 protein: CTCSGGTGGGAETLYF. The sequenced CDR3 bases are TGCACCTGCAGTGGGGGGACTGGGGGTGGTGCAGAA.

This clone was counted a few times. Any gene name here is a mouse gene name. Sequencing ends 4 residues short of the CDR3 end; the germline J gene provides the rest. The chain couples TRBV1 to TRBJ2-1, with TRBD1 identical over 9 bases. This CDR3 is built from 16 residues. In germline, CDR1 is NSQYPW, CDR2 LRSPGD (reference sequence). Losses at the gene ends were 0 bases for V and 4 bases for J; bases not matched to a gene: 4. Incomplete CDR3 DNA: TGCACCTGCAGTGCAGATGGGACAGGGAGGTATGCT. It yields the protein CTCSADGTGRYA. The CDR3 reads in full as CTCSADGTGRYAEQFF.